The 27 T cell receptor beta chains in this list originate from one sample, sequenced in a study of T cell clonality in common variable immunodeficiency. TCRdb's copy holds only in-frame clones and misses some; the assay was immunoSEQ multiplex PCR. The sample was found to contain roughly 51,000 clones, and every one recurs. Sequencing was carried out using peripheral blood mononuclear cells. The receptor source for this set is a person aged 18 to 75 in good health.

This clone appeared many times. The sequence runs out 3 residues before the end of the CDR3; the remainder is reconstructed from the germline J gene. The chain is built from TRBV6-2 or TRBV6-3 and TRBJ1-2; perhaps TRBD1 as D (5 bases). From germline, CDR1 is MNHEY and CDR2 SVGEGT. The CDR3 contains 17 residues. V was shortened by 4 bases and J by 0 bases, with 18 bases between the two germline ends. The CDR3 sequence: CASSSRARPQANYGYTF. The CDR3 DNA, read in part, is TGTGCCAGCAGTTCCAGGGCGAGACCCCAAGCTAACTATGGC.

This clone was detected ten times or more. The CDR3 goes on 3 residues after the read ends, and that part is filled in from the germline J gene. This chain uses TRBV15 with TRBJ2-1, with TRBD2 identical over 11 bases. The CDR3 is made up of 16 amino acids. Losses at the gene ends were 5 bases for V and 8 bases for J; bases not matched to a gene: 11. Looked up from germline, CDR1 is LNHNV and CDR2 is YYDKDF (reference sequence). CDR3 bases read: TGTGCCACCAGCCGATCAACTAGCGGGAGTATCCATGAG. Amino acids: CATSRSTSGSIHE. In full, the CDR3 is CATSRSTSGSIHEQFF.

This clone was seen more than once but under ten times. The read ends 3 residues early relative to the CDR3; the germline J gene fills the gap. The chain uses TRBV7-9 and TRBJ1-2; D remains unclear. There are 15 residues in the CDR3. Per the germline V gene, CDR1 is SEHNR and CDR2 is FQNEAQ (reference sequence). CDR3 bases read: TGTGCCAGCAGCTCCACTAGCGGCTCTTACAATGAC. Translation: CASSSTSGSYND. The CDR3 in its entirety is CASSSTSGSYNDYTF.

This clone was observed at least ten times. The read terminates 3 residues ahead of where the CDR3 ends, so the germline J gene completes it. The chain couples TRBV20-1 to TRBJ2-1; 10 positions match TRBD2. Germline-derived CDR1 and CDR2 are DFQATT and SNEGSKA (reference sequence). J lost 7 bases, V lost 0 bases, and 21 bases had no gene match. CDR3 length: 20 residues. CDR3 DNA, as far as it was read: TGCAGTGCTAGAGATATTGGGGCTAGCGGGAGTACCGCCTCTGCGAATGAG. Translated: CSARDIGASGSTASANE. The entire CDR3 sequence reads CSARDIGASGSTASANEQFF.

This clone was observed many times. Read coverage stops 3 residues before the CDR3 terminus; the germline J gene supplies the remainder. The gene calls are TRBV12-3 or TRBV12-4 and TRBJ1-3; 8 bases agree with TRBD1. V lost 5 bases, J lost 6 bases, and 6 bases stayed unmatched. This CDR3 is built from 14 residues. CDR3 DNA (partial): TGTGCCAGCAGTCCGCAGACAGGGGAAAACACC. It codes for CASSPQTGENT. The whole CDR3 protein reads CASSPQTGENTIYF.

This clone was counted ten times or more. Read sequence stops 3 residues before the CDR3 end, and the germline J gene provides the missing end. V usage is TRBV11-3 and J usage is TRBJ1-1; D unresolved. This CDR3 is 14 amino acids long. Germline V gene data show CDR1 as SGHNT and CDR2 as YENEEA. With 5 bases removed from V and 1 base from J, the gap between germline ends came to 11 bases. Incomplete CDR3 DNA: TGTGCCAGCAGCCGGTCTGCGGGGAACACTGAA. Translation gives CASSRSAGNTE. In full, the CDR3 is CASSRSAGNTEAFF.

With respect to this clone: The CDR3 end is not reached by the read, which stops 3 residues before it; the germline J gene fills it in. The chain employs TRBV10-3 and TRBJ2-5, with 7 bases lining up with TRBD2. The CDR3 has 12 residues. The V and J ends lost 10 bases and 4 bases, in that order; junction bases with no gene match: 6. Germline CDR1 ENHRY, CDR2 SYGVKD. The CDR3 sequence is CATGTGGETQYF. Partial CDR3 DNA: TGTGCCACAGGGACGGGGGGAGAGACC.

In its sample, this clone was seen many times. The read falls 3 residues short of the CDR3 end, and the missing part is taken from the germline J gene. The V and J genes are TRBV20-1 and TRBJ2-1, with 9 bases lining up with TRBD1. Germline V gene data show CDR1 as DFQATT and CDR2 as SNEGSKA (reference sequence). The CDR3 consists of 14 residues. J lost 6 bases, V lost 6 bases, and 9 bases had no gene match. CDR3: CSATGTGIFNEQFF. The DNA read from the CDR3 is TGCAGTGCCACCGGGACAGGGATATTCAATGAG.

This clone was counted ten times or more. CDR3 DNA (partial): TGCGCCAGCAATTCGGGGACCGGGGAG. As protein: CASNSGTGE. The entire CDR3 sequence reads CASNSGTGELFF. This sequence joins TRBV10-1 and TRBJ2-2, with D possibly being TRBD2 (5 bases). The observed sequence ends 3 residues before the CDR3 terminus, with the missing tail filled in from the germline J gene. Trimming removed 7 bases from V and 5 bases from J, with 8 bases in between. This CDR3 has 12 residues. CDR1 WNHNN and CDR2 SYGVQD come from the germline V gene (reference sequence).

In this sample, this clone turned up many times. The read stops 3 residues short of the end of the CDR3; the missing end is completed from the germline J gene. The V gene is TRBV20-1, the J gene TRBJ2-1; 12 bases agree with TRBD2. The V segment lost 5 bases and the J segment 3 bases; nucleotides outside the gene matches: 2. Germline values: CDR1 DFQATT, CDR2 SNEGSKA (reference sequence). CDR3 length: 14 amino acids. The CDR3 bases that were read are TGCAGTGCTCTAGCGGGAGGGAGCTACAATGAG. Translation gives CSALAGGSYNE. The full CDR3 reads CSALAGGSYNEQFF.

This clone has at least ten counts. The observed sequence ends 3 residues before the CDR3 terminus, with the missing tail filled in from the germline J gene. The chain has TRBV9 and TRBJ2-2; 10 bases map to TRBD2. Looked up from germline, CDR1 is SGDLS and CDR2 is YYNGEE. The CDR3 length is 16 residues. Trimming took 0 bases from V and 8 from J; bases not matched to a gene: 7. The sequenced CDR3 bases are TGTGCCAGCAGCGTAGAGGCTAGCGGGAGATCTGGGGAG. This codes for CASSVEASGRSGE. The whole CDR3 is CASSVEASGRSGELFF. The variable domain in full, with the rest retrieved from reference TRBV9 and TRBJ2-2, is DSGVTQTPKHLITATGQRVTLRCSPRSGDLSVYWYQQSLDQGLQFLIQYYNGEERAKGNILERFSAQQFPDLHSELNLSSLELGDSALYFCASSVEASGRSGELFFGEGSRLTVL.

Many counts were recorded for this clone. The CDR3 end falls 3 residues outside the read, so it is completed with the germline J gene. The V gene is TRBV20-1, the J gene TRBJ1-5; the D gene is possibly TRBD1 (5 bases). From germline, CDR1 is DFQATT and CDR2 SNEGSKA (reference sequence). V lost 0 bases, J lost 9 bases, and 27 bases lay in between. The CDR3 extends over 18 amino acids. CDR3 loop: CSARDRSGGLGIKVPQHF. The DNA read from the CDR3 is TGCAGTGCTAGAGATCGATCGGGGGGATTGGGGATAAAGGTGCCC.

This clone was found many times. Read sequence stops 3 residues before the CDR3 end, and the germline J gene provides the missing end. The chain combines TRBV5-1 with TRBJ2-5; 7 bases fit TRBD1. The trim removed 0 bases at V and 4 bases at J, leaving 9 bases unmatched. This CDR3 contains 16 residues. In germline, CDR1 is SGHRS, CDR2 YFSETQ. CDR3 DNA, as far as it was read: TGCGCCAGCAGCTTGGTAGGCCTACAGGGGTCAGAGACC. This gives the protein CASSLVGLQGSET. The complete CDR3 reads CASSLVGLQGSETQYF.

This clone was seen repeatedly, ten times or more. The read terminates 3 residues before the CDR3 end, so the remaining end is supplied by the germline J gene. The chain employs TRBV5-1 and TRBJ2-5; unclear D gene. CDR1 is SGHRS and CDR2 is YFSETQ in the germline V gene. This CDR3 has 13 residues. V was pared by 6 bases and J by 4 bases, with 13 bases between. CDR3 DNA (partial): TGCGCCAGCATTGATACACGAGGAGAGACC. Amino acid sequence: CASIDTRGET. The CDR3 reads in full as CASIDTRGETQYF.

Many counts were recorded for this clone. The DNA ends 3 residues before the CDR3 does, and the rest of the CDR3 is filled in from the germline J gene. This rearrangement joins TRBV7-8 to TRBJ1-1; D is ambiguous. The CDR3 is 14 amino acids. CDR1 SGHVS and CDR2 FQNEAQ come from the germline V gene. CDR3 protein: CASSLEPSQKEAFF. The DNA read from the CDR3 is TGTGCCAGCAGCTTAGAACCCTCTCAGAAAGAA. Filled out from reference TRBV7-8 and TRBJ1-1, the complete variable domain reads GAGVSQSPRYKVAKRGQDVALRCDPISGHVSLFWYQQALGQGPEFLTYFQNEAQLDKSGLPSDRFFAERPEGSVSTLKIQRTQQEDSAVYLCASSLEPSQKEAFFGQGTRLTVV.

As to this clone: The read is 3 residues too short to cover the CDR3 end, so that end is filled in from the germline J gene. The chain has TRBV5-5 and TRBJ1-5; a possible D gene is TRBD1 (6 bases). This CDR3 contains 13 residues. V shed 4 bases and J shed 7 bases, with 12 bases lying between them. Germline V CDR1 and CDR2: SGHKS, YYEKEE (reference sequence). The CDR3 is CASSKGQDQPQHF. The CDR3 DNA, read in part, is TGTGCCAGCAGCAAGGGACAAGACCAGCCC.

This clone was found many times. The read finishes 3 residues shy of the CDR3 end, and the germline J gene is used to complete it. V and J are TRBV7-9 and TRBJ1-1; no firm D call. The V end lost 1 base, the J end lost 1 base, and 4 bases lay between the germline ends. The CDR3 consists of 13 residues. CDR1 is SEHNR and CDR2 is FQNEAQ in the germline V gene (reference sequence). CDR3 protein: CASSLDRNTEAFF. Partial CDR3 DNA: TGTGCCAGCAGCTTAGACAGGAACACTGAA.

Ten or more counts support this clone. The CDR3 DNA, read in part, is TGTGCCAGCAGCTCACAACCGGGGACAGTTCAAGAGACC. Translated: CASSSQPGTVQET. The whole CDR3 protein reads CASSSQPGTVQETQYF. The chain links TRBV7-8 to TRBJ2-5, with 7 bases aligning to TRBD1. From the germline J gene comes the end of the CDR3, since the read stops 3 residues before it. The CDR3 spans 16 residues. The germline gives CDR1 SGHVS, CDR2 FQNEAQ. J lost 2 bases, V lost 4 bases, and 10 bases had no gene match.

This clone came up many times. The CDR3 is cut off 3 residues early in the read; its end comes from the germline J gene. The V and J genes are TRBV30 and TRBJ2-5; D perhaps matches TRBD2 (7 bases). Germline V gives CDR1 GTSNPN, CDR2 SVGIG (reference sequence). Trimming took 5 bases from V and 5 from J, leaving 24 bases between them. The CDR3 runs 16 residues. The covered CDR3 bases are TGTGCCTGGTCCGAAGGGGGGGGACGAGGTCGGGAGACC. Translation: CAWSEGGGRGRET. The entire CDR3 protein is CAWSEGGGRGRETQYF.

This clone was detected many times. The part of the CDR3 DNA that was read is TGTGCCAGCTCACCCTTTACTAGCGCCCCATCGGATACG. Amino acid sequence: CASSPFTSAPSDT. The full CDR3 is CASSPFTSAPSDTQYF. The V gene is TRBV18, the J gene TRBJ2-3; 7 bases map to TRBD2. The read ends 3 residues early relative to the CDR3; the germline J gene fills the gap. From germline, CDR1 is KGHSH and CDR2 LQKENI. V lost 3 bases to trimming and J lost 6 bases; unmatched junction nucleotides: 12. The CDR3 extends over 16 amino acids.

With regard to this clone: The CDR3 end lies 3 residues beyond the end of the read and is filled in from the germline J gene. J is TRBJ1-2 and V is TRBV19, with D uncertain. CDR3 length equals 13 residues. Trimming left V 5 bases short and J 3 bases short, with 10 bases between. Per the germline V gene, CDR1 is LNHDA and CDR2 is SQIVND (reference sequence). The chain's CDR3 is CASSPRGYYGYTF. CDR3 DNA, as far as it was read: TGTGCCAGTAGTCCCCGGGGATACTATGGC.

This clone was observed a handful of times. The read ends 3 residues shy of where the CDR3 ends; the end is completed using the germline J gene. This sequence joins TRBV19 and TRBJ2-3; 9 nucleotides match TRBD1. Germline CDR1 LNHDA, CDR2 SQIVND (reference sequence). The CDR3 extends over 16 amino acids. V was pared by 4 bases and J by 4 bases, with 9 bases of the junction left unmatched. CDR3 DNA, as far as it was read: TGTGCCAGTAGTAGGCACCGGGACAGGGCTTCAGATACG. It translates to CASSRHRDRASDT. The complete CDR3 reads CASSRHRDRASDTQYF.

This clone was observed many times. The read comes to an end 3 residues before the CDR3 does, leaving the germline J gene to fill in the end. The chain employs TRBV20-1 and TRBJ2-3; 9 positions match TRBD1. Looked up from germline, CDR1 is DFQATT and CDR2 is SNEGSKA (reference sequence). The V gene end was trimmed by 6 bases and the J gene end by 4 bases; junction bases not matched to a gene: 8. The CDR3 contains 14 residues. The CDR3 bases that were read are TGCAGTGCCTTATGGGACAGGGTTTCAGATACG. Its protein is CSALWDRVSDT. The full CDR3 is CSALWDRVSDTQYF.

This clone has at least ten counts. The sequenced fragment ends 3 residues before the CDR3 boundary, so the rest is inferred from the germline J gene. The V call is TRBV6-2 or TRBV6-3, the J call TRBJ2-5, with TRBD2 as a possible D gene (5 bases). Germline V gene data show CDR1 as MNHEY and CDR2 as SVGEGT. Trimming cost V 5 bases and J 0 bases, with 10 bases left between them. CDR3 size: 14 residues. CDR3 loop: CASSPAVDQETQYF. The CDR3 bases that were read are TGTGCCAGCAGTCCAGCGGTAGACCAAGAGACC.

This clone was detected many times. The CDR3 end is not reached by the read, which stops 3 residues before it; the germline J gene fills it in. This rearrangement joins TRBV20-1 to TRBJ2-1, with 9 nucleotides matching TRBD2. CDR1 DFQATT and CDR2 SNEGSKA come from the germline V gene (reference sequence). This CDR3 is built from 15 residues. V lost 5 bases, J lost 9 bases, and 14 bases stayed unmatched. Partial CDR3 DNA: TGCAGTGCTGGAGCCTCTAGCGGGACTCTTGGTGAG. It encodes CSAGASSGTLGE. The CDR3 in its entirety is CSAGASSGTLGEQFF.

In its sample, this clone was seen many times. The CDR3 end is not reached by the read, which stops 3 residues before it; the germline J gene fills it in. The rearrangement joins TRBV7-2 to TRBJ2-3; TRBD1 matches at 7 bases. V was clipped by 5 bases and J by 0 bases; unmatched bases: 5. The CDR3 extends over 15 amino acids. Germline values: CDR1 SGHTA, CDR2 FQGNSA. The sequenced CDR3 bases are TGTGCCAGCAGCCAGGACAGGTTTAGCACAGATACG. Encoded protein: CASSQDRFSTDT. The CDR3 as a whole reads CASSQDRFSTDTQYF.

This clone was counted many times. Sequence at one end of the junction differs from germline and may be a read error. The CDR3 extends 3 residues past the end of the read, so its final part is completed from the germline J gene. V gene TRBV4-2 combines with J gene TRBJ1-1, with 8 bases identical to TRBD1. This CDR3 contains 14 residues. In germline, CDR1 is LGHNA, CDR2 YNFKEQ. Incomplete CDR3 DNA: TGCGCCAGCAGCGAAAGACAGGGGAGCACTGAA. Residues: CASSERQGSTE. The complete CDR3 protein is CASSERQGSTEAFF.